The 32 T cell receptor beta chains listed next were all sequenced from one sample in a study of blood T cell repertoires in COVID-19. Some clones are missing from TCRdb's copy, which holds only in-frame ones; the method was immunoSEQ multiplex PCR. The repertoire holds some 150,000 clones, with 75% to 90% as singletons. The sequencing sample was made of peripheral blood. These receptors came from a man aged 55 to 70 with acute or convalescent COVID-19.

This sequence joins TRBV7-2 and TRBJ2-3, with 8 bases matching TRBD2. The J segment lost 2 bases and the V segment lost 2 bases, leaving 6 bases of the junction unmatched. The CDR3 consists of 16 residues. Germline-derived CDR1 and CDR2 are SGHTA and FQGNSA. Here the CDR3 DNA reads TGTGCCAGCAGCTTAATTCTGCGGGGGGCCACAGATACGCAGTATTTT. Amino acid sequence: CASSLILRGATDTQYF.

The rearrangement joins TRBV10-2 to TRBJ2-3; tentatively, D is TRBD1 (5 bases). The CDR3 loop spans 12 amino acids. The germline V gene has CDR1 WSHSY and CDR2 SAAADI. V gave up 8 bases and J gave up 6 bases, with 12 bases separating them. CDR3 DNA sequence: TGCGCCAGCGGGTCAGGGTGGGATACGCAGTATTTT. Protein: CASGSGWDTQYF.

The chain recombines TRBV5-6 with TRBJ1-5; D is undetermined. There are 17 residues in the CDR3. Per germline, CDR1 SGHDT and CDR2 YYEEEE. Trimming shortened V by 4 bases and J by 5 bases, and 22 bases separated the two germline ends. The CDR3 region is CASSLFERVSRHQPQHF. The CDR3, as DNA: TGTGCCAGCAGCCTATTTGAGCGGGTCTCGCGGCATCAGCCCCAGCATTTT.

This clone was observed once. The chain is built from TRBV5-1 and TRBJ1-2; 7 bases match TRBD1. The V gene's germline CDR1 is SGHRS and CDR2 YFSETQ. This CDR3 has 13 residues. V shed 4 bases, J shed 4 bases, and the junction held 4 bases outside the gene matches. The CDR3 DNA reads TGCGCCAGCAGCCAAGGGGGCATCTATGGCTACACCTTC. As protein: CASSQGGIYGYTF.

The chain employs TRBV28 and TRBJ1-2; D is unclear. Between the trimmed V and J ends, which lost 1 base and 5 bases, there was a span of 5 bases. The CDR3 is made up of 12 amino acids. Germline V gives CDR1 MDHEN, CDR2 SYDVKM. CDR3 DNA sequence: TGTGCCAGCAGTTTATCCCAGTATGGCTACACCTTC. It yields the protein CASSLSQYGYTF.

The chain uses TRBV24-1 and TRBJ2-5; the match to TRBD1 covers 8 bases. This CDR3 contains 14 residues. J was trimmed by 5 bases and V by 7 bases; bases with no gene match: 8. From germline, CDR1 is KGHDR and CDR2 SFDVKD. The CDR3 DNA reads as TGTGCCACCAGCCACAGGGGGAGGTCGGAGACCCAGTACTTC. It codes for CATSHRGRSETQYF.

The chain joins TRBV7-9 to TRBJ1-3, with TRBD1 as a possible D gene (5 bases). The CDR3 runs to 16 residues. Germline loops: CDR1 SEHNR, CDR2 FQNEAQ (reference sequence). The V and J ends lost 5 bases and 0 bases respectively, with 14 bases between them. The CDR3 sequence: CASSGIDRTSGNTIYF. The CDR3 bases are TGTGCCAGCAGCGGGATCGACAGAACCTCTGGAAACACCATATATTTT.

The chain recombines TRBV6-4 with TRBJ2-5; D is unresolved. V dropped 0 bases and J dropped 5 bases, with 7 bases sitting between them. The CDR3 sequence is 13 residues long. Germline V gives CDR1 MRHNA, CDR2 SNTAGT. The CDR3 protein is CASSDSTLETQYF. Written as DNA, the CDR3 is TGTGCCAGCAGTGACTCGACATTGGAGACCCAGTACTTC.

Only a few counts were recorded for this clone. The gene calls are TRBV5-1 and TRBJ1-2; 9 nucleotides match TRBD1. The V segment lost 4 bases and the J segment 8 bases; nucleotides outside the gene matches: 12. CDR1 and CDR2 from the germline V gene are SGHRS and YFSETQ. The CDR3 consists of 15 residues. CDR3 region: CASSTRADRGGGYTF. The CDR3 DNA is TGCGCCAGCAGCACCAGGGCGGACAGGGGAGGGGGCTACACCTTC.

The chain has TRBV19 and TRBJ2-7; TRBD1 might be the D (5 bases). This CDR3 has 14 amino acids. Germline CDR1 reads LNHDA; CDR2 reads SQIVND (reference sequence). With 4 bases removed from V and 4 bases from J, the gap between germline ends came to 14 bases. CDR3 residues: CASSKTVASYEQYF. CDR3 bases: TGTGCCAGTAGTAAGACAGTGGCCTCATACGAGCAGTACTTC.

This clone showed up just once. The chain recombines TRBV7-9 with TRBJ2-5, with a tentative D call TRBD1 (5 bases). Trimming left V 5 bases short and J 2 bases short, with 15 bases between. Germline values: CDR1 SEHNR, CDR2 FQNEAQ (reference sequence). The CDR3 loop spans 15 amino acids. The CDR3 sequence: CASSDLDRGQETQYF. CDR3 nucleotide sequence: TGTGCCAGCAGCGACCTCGATAGGGGACAAGAGACCCAGTACTTC. The whole variable domain, remainder taken from reference TRBV7-9 and TRBJ2-5, is DTGVSQNPRHKITKRGQNVTFRCDPISEHNRLYWYRQTLGQGPEFLTYFQNEAQLEKSRLLSDRFSAERPKGSFSTLEIQRTEQGDSAMYLCASSDLDRGQETQYFGPGTRLLVL.

This clone is a singleton in its sample. J is TRBJ1-4 and V is TRBV28; possible D gene TRBD1, 5 bases. The CDR3 has 15 amino acids. Germline V gives CDR1 MDHEN, CDR2 SYDVKM. V lost 1 base to trimming and J lost 5 bases, with 11 bases between them. The CDR3, as DNA: TGTGCCAGCAGTTTATCCCAACGGGGGAATGAAAAACTGTTTTTT. It encodes CASSLSQRGNEKLFF. The variable domain in full, completed from reference TRBV28 and TRBJ1-4, reads DVKVTQSSRYLVKRTGEKVFLECVQDMDHENMFWYRQDPGLGLRLIYFSYDVKMKEKGDIPEGYSVSREKKERFSLILESASTNQTSMYLCASSLSQRGNEKLFFGSGTQLSVL.

The V gene is TRBV19, the J gene TRBJ2-1; D may be TRBD1 (6 bases). CDR1 and CDR2 from the germline V gene are LNHDA and SQIVND (reference sequence). The length of the CDR3 is 13 residues. V was shortened by 7 bases and J by 4 bases, with 11 bases between the two germline ends. CDR3 in DNA: TGTGCCAGTAAACAGGGACCTTACAATGAGCAGTTCTTC. Amino acid sequence: CASKQGPYNEQFF. Using reference TRBV19 and TRBJ2-1 for the parts outside the CDR3, the full variable domain is DGGITQSPKYLFRKEGQNVTLSCEQNLNHDAMYWYRQDPGQGLRLIYYSQIVNDFQKGDIAEGYSVSREKKESFPLTVTSAQKNPTAFYLCASKQGPYNEQFFGPGTRLTVL.

The gene calls are TRBV9 and TRBJ2-3; D ambiguous. The germline gives CDR1 SGDLS, CDR2 YYNGEE. V was clipped by 4 bases and J by 8 bases, with 17 bases between them. This CDR3 is built from 14 residues. In DNA, the CDR3 is TGTGCCAGCAGCCCCCGGAGCCCGGAGAGTACGCAGTATTTT. Translated: CASSPRSPESTQYF.

This sequence joins TRBV11-2 and TRBJ2-1, with 10 bases that match TRBD2. This CDR3 spans 15 amino acids. Germline trimming cut 1 base from V and 9 bases from J; bases unmatched to any gene: 6. In germline, CDR1 is SGHAT, CDR2 FQNNGV. CDR3 sequence reads: CASSLVPSGSVEQFF. The CDR3 bases are TGTGCCAGCAGCTTAGTTCCTAGCGGGAGCGTTGAGCAGTTCTTC.

This clone has only one observation. The CDR3 DNA reads TGCGCCAGCAGCCAAGATTCACAGGTCCCACGGTCTCCCCACTTT. Protein sequence: CASSQDSQVPRSPHF. V gene TRBV4-1 combines with J gene TRBJ1-6; TRBD1 might be the D (5 bases). This CDR3 contains 15 residues. V lost 0 bases and J lost 18, with 21 bases in between. Germline V CDR1 and CDR2: MGHRA, YSYEKL.

The chain is built from TRBV7-2 and TRBJ1-1; tentatively, D is TRBD1 (5 bases). CDR1 is SGHTA, CDR2 FQGNSA, per germline. V lost 2 bases and J 6 bases, leaving 13 bases between the germline ends. The CDR3 consists of 14 residues. CDR3 region: CASSLSSRVAEAFF. In DNA, the CDR3 is TGTGCCAGCAGCTTAAGTAGCAGGGTCGCTGAAGCTTTCTTT.

CDR3 region: CASSQGLGQPQHF. CDR3 coding DNA: TGTGCCAGTAGTCAGGGACTGGGTCAGCCCCAGCATTTT. The chain is built from TRBV19 and TRBJ1-5, with D possibly being TRBD1 (5 bases). The V gene lost 5 bases and the J gene lost 6 bases, with 11 bases spanning the gap. The CDR3 sequence is 13 residues long. The germline V gene has CDR1 LNHDA and CDR2 SQIVND (reference sequence).

The V gene is TRBV18, the J gene TRBJ2-7; D is undetermined. V was shortened by 1 base and J by 3 bases, with 7 bases between the two germline ends. Germline V gene sequence: CDR1 KGHSH, CDR2 LQKENI. The CDR3 sequence is 13 residues long. The chain's CDR3 is CASSPRALYEQYF. As DNA, the CDR3 is TGTGCCAGCTCACCACGAGCTCTCTACGAGCAGTACTTC.

The chain has TRBV6-1 and TRBJ1-1; D call uncertain. The V gene's germline CDR1 is MNHNS and CDR2 SASEGT. The ends were cut back, 1 base at V and 4 bases at J, with 13 bases in the middle. This CDR3 is built from 15 residues. DNA of the CDR3: TGTGCCAGCAGTGAAGGAGCCCTAGAGACCACTGAAGCTTTCTTT. This sequence encodes CASSEGALETTEAFF.

The chain couples TRBV9 to TRBJ2-1; D may be TRBD2 (5 bases). Germline V gene lookup returns CDR1 SGDLS and CDR2 YYNGEE. The germline V and J ends were trimmed by 6 bases and 8 bases, with 21 bases remaining between them. The CDR3 has 15 residues. The CDR3 region is CASTIDDGNGYEQFF. The DNA for the CDR3 is TGTGCCAGCACGATCGACGACGGGAACGGCTATGAGCAGTTCTTC.

This chain connects TRBV3-1 (or the pseudogene TRBV3-2) to TRBJ1-1; 8 bases are shared with TRBD1. From germline, CDR1 is LGHDT and CDR2 YNNKEL (reference sequence). The CDR3 runs to 12 residues. The junction had 2 bases not matched to a gene; V was cut back by 10 bases and J by 1 base. The CDR3 sequence: CATGTGNTEAFF. The CDR3 nucleotides are TGTGCCACGGGGACAGGGAACACTGAAGCTTTCTTT.

This clone came up a few times. The CDR3 spells CASRGPGNTEAFF. Here the CDR3 DNA reads TGTGCCAGTAGAGGTCCGGGGAACACTGAAGCTTTCTTT. V and J are TRBV19 and TRBJ1-1; D not resolved. The V end lost 6 bases, the J end lost 1 base, and 9 bases lay between the germline ends. CDR1 is LNHDA and CDR2 is SQIVND in the germline V gene (reference sequence). This CDR3 comprises 13 residues. Filled out from reference TRBV19 and TRBJ1-1, the complete variable domain reads DGGITQSPKYLFRKEGQNVTLSCEQNLNHDAMYWYRQDPGQGLRLIYYSQIVNDFQKGDIAEGYSVSREKKESFPLTVTSAQKNPTAFYLCASRGPGNTEAFFGQGTRLTVV.

The V and J genes are TRBV7-2 and TRBJ2-1, with 8 bases matching TRBD1. V was clipped by 2 bases and J by 6 bases; unmatched bases: 6. From germline, CDR1 is SGHTA and CDR2 FQGNSA. This CDR3 comprises 15 residues. Here the CDR3 reads CASSLSGGAFNEQFF. As DNA, the CDR3 is TGTGCCAGCAGCTTATCAGGGGGCGCGTTCAATGAGCAGTTCTTC.

This chain joins TRBV28 and TRBJ1-6, with a possible D match to TRBD1 (6 bases). The germline gives CDR1 MDHEN, CDR2 SYDVKM. The CDR3 has 13 residues. V gave up 7 bases and J gave up 5 bases, with 9 bases separating them. The CDR3 region has the DNA TGTGCCAGCAAAACAGGGCATAATTCACCCCTCCACTTT. Translated, it gives CASKTGHNSPLHF.

This clone was seen once. The chain is built from TRBV19 and TRBJ1-2, with 8 bases identical to TRBD1. The length of the CDR3 is 16 residues. Germline V CDR1 and CDR2: LNHDA, SQIVND (reference sequence). Germline trimming cut 1 base from V and 4 bases from J; bases unmatched to any gene: 8. CDR3: CASSIAPATGVYGYTF. The CDR3 region has the DNA TGTGCCAGTAGTATAGCTCCAGCGACAGGGGTCTATGGCTACACCTTC.

The count of this clone is one. The chain employs TRBV3-1 (or the pseudogene TRBV3-2) and TRBJ1-5, with 7 bases aligning to TRBD1. Germline V gene sequence: CDR1 LGHDT, CDR2 YNNKEL (reference sequence). The ends lost 4 bases at V and 7 bases at J; junction bases unmatched: 7. The CDR3 contains 14 residues. The CDR3 DNA reads TGTGCCAGCAGCCCGGTGCAGGGGGGCCAGCCCCAGCATTTT. Its translation is CASSPVQGGQPQHF.

DNA of the CDR3: TGTGCCAGCAGCCGACTAGCCCCCACAGATACGCAGTATTTT. Translation gives CASSRLAPTDTQYF. V is TRBV6-5 and J is TRBJ2-3; 7 positions agree with TRBD2. Unmatched junction bases numbered 5, after V lost 6 bases and J lost 2 bases. Germline V lookup: CDR1 MNHEY, CDR2 SVGAGI. The CDR3 is 14 residues long.

The V call is TRBV29-1, the J call TRBJ1-2; 12 bases line up with TRBD1. The germline gives CDR1 SQVTM, CDR2 ANQGSEA. The CDR3 is 16 residues long. With 5 bases clipped from V and 1 base from J, the junction kept 8 bases outside the gene matches. The CDR3 DNA sequence: TGCAGCGTTTACCGGGACAGGGGGCGAGGTAACTATGGCTACACCTTC. It encodes CSVYRDRGRGNYGYTF.

V is TRBV12-5 and J is TRBJ1-1; D remains unclear. V was trimmed by 0 bases and J by 5 bases, leaving 7 bases between them. The V gene's germline CDR1 is LGHNT and CDR2 FRNRAP. This CDR3 has 13 amino acids. The CDR3 DNA reads TGTGCTAGTGGTTTGGTACACGGGACTGAAGCTTTCTTT. This translates into CASGLVHGTEAFF.

J is TRBJ1-4 and V is TRBV6-5; D gene uncertain. The CDR3 runs 15 residues. Germline lookup yields CDR1 MNHEY and CDR2 SVGAGI. Deletions cut 6 bases from V and 0 bases from J, with 11 bases between. The CDR3 nucleotides read TGTGCCAGCAGGGCCCAACAGACAACTAATGAAAAACTGTTTTTT. Protein: CASRAQQTTNEKLFF.

This clone was counted between two and nine times. This chain links TRBV5-4 with TRBJ1-2, with D perhaps matching TRBD1 (5 bases). In germline, CDR1 is SGHNT, CDR2 YYREEE (reference sequence). The CDR3 totals 14 residues. Trimming shortened V by 9 bases and J by 7 bases, and 22 bases separated the two germline ends. CDR3 in amino acids: CATSRGGNPLGYTF. CDR3 bases: TGTGCCACCTCCCGGGGGGGGAACCCCCTTGGCTACACCTTC.